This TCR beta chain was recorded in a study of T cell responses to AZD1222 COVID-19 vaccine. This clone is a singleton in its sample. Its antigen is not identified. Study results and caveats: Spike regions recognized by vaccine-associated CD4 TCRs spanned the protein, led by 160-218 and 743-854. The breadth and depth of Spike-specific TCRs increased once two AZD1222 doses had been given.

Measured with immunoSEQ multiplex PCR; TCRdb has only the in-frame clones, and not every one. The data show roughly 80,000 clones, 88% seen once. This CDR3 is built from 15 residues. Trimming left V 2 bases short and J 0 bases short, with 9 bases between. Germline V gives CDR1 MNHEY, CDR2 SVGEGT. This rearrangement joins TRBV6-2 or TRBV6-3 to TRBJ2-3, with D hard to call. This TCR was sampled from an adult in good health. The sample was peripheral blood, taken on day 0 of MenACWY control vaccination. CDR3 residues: CASSYGERSTDTQYF. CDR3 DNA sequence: TGTGCCAGCAGTTACGGAGAGAGAAGCACAGATACGCAGTATTTT.